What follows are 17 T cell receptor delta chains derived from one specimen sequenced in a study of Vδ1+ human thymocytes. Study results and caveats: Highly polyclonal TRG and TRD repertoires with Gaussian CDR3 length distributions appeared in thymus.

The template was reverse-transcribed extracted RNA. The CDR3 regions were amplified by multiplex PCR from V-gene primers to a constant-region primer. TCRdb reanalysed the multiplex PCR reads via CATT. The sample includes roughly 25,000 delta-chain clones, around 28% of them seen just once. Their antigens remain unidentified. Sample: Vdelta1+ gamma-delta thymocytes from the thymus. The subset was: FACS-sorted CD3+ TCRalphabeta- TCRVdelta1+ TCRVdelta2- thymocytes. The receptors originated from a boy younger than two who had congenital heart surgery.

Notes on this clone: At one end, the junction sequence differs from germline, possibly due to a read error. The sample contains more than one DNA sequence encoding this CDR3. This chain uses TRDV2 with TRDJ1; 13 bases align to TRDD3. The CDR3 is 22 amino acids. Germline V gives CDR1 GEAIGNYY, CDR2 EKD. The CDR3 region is CACDTGIPIPELGDTILVKLIF. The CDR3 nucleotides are TGTGCCTGCGACACTGGGATTCCTATTCCTGAACTGGGGGATACGATCTTAGTTAAACTCATCTTT.

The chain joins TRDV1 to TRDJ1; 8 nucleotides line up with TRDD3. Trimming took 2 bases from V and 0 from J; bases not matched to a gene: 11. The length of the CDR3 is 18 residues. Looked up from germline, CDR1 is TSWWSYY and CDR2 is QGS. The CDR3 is CALGESVLLGGYTDKLIF. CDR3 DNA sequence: TGTGCTCTTGGGGAAAGCGTCTTACTGGGGGGTTACACCGATAAACTCATCTTT.

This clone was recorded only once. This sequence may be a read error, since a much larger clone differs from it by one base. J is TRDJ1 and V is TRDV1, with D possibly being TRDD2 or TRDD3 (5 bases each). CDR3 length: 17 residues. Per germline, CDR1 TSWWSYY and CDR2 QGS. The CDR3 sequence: CARGSVGSLQYTDKLIF. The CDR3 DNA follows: TGTGCTCGTGGGTCCGTGGGGAGCCTACAGTACACCGATAAACTCATCTTT.

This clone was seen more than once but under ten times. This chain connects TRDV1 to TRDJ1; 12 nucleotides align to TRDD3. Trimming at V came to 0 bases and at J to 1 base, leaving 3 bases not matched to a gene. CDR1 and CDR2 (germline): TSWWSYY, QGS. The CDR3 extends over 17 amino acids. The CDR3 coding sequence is TGTGCTCTTGGGGAACTACTGGGGGATACTACCACCGATAAACTCATCTTT. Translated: CALGELLGDTTTDKLIF.

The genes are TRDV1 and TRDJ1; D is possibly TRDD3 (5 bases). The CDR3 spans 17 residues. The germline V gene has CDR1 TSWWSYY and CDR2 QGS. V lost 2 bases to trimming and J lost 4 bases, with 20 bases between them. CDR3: CALGEYCGGVTGDKLIF. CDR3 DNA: TGTGCTCTTGGGGAATATTGTGGTGGGGTTACGGGCGATAAACTCATCTTT.

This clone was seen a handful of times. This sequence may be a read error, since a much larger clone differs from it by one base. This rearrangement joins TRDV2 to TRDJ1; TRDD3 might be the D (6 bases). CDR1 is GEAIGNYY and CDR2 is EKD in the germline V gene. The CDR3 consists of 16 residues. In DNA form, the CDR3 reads TGTGCCTGTGTATGGACTGGGTCTTATTACACCGATAAACCCATCTTT. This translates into CACVWTGSYYTDKPIF.

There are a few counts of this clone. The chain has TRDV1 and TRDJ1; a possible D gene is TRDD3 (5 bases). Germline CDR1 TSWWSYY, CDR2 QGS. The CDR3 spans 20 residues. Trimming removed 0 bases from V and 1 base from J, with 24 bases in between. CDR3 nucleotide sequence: TGTGCTCTTGGGGAACTCCCCTCCTCTCGGGGGGCACCTCGCACCGATAAACTCATCTTT. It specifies CALGELPSSRGAPRTDKLIF.

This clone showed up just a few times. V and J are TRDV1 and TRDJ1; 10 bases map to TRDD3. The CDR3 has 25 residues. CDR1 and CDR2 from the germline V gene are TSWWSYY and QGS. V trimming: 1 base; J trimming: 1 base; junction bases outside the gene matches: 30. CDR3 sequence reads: CALGEPRGRSLRGTGGSGPTDKLIF. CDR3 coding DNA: TGTGCTCTTGGGGAACCCCGAGGGCGCTCACTCCGGGGTACTGGGGGATCCGGGCCCACCGATAAACTCATCTTT.

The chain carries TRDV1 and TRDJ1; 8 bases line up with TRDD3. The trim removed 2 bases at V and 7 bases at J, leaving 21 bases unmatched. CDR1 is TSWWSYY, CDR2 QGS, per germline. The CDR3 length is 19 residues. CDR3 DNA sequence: TGTGCTCTTGGGGAAGAAGGACCCGCTGTACTGGGGGGGCCCGCTAAACTCATCTTT. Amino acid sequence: CALGEEGPAVLGGPAKLIF.

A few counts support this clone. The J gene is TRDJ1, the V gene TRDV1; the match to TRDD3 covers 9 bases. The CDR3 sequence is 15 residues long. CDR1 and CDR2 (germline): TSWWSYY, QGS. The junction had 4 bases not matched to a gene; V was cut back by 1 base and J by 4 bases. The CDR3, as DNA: TGTGCTCTTGGGGAACGGGGATACGGGGGCGATAAACTCATCTTT. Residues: CALGERGYGGDKLIF.

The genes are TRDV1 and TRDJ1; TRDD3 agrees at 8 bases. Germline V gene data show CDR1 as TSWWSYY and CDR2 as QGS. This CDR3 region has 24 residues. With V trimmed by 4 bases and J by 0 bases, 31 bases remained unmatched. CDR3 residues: CALGVPRKGGAGGAMAQYTDKLIF. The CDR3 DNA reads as TGTGCTCTTGGGGTCCCGCGGAAAGGTGGAGCTGGGGGAGCCATGGCCCAATACACCGATAAACTCATCTTT.

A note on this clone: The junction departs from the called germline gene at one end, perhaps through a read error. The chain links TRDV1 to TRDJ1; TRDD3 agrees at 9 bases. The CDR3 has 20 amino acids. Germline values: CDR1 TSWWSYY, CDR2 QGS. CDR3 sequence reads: CALGELGSYGDTEYTVKLIF. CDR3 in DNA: TGTGCTCTTGGGGAACTCGGCTCCTACGGGGATACGGAGTACACCGTTAAACTCATCTTT.

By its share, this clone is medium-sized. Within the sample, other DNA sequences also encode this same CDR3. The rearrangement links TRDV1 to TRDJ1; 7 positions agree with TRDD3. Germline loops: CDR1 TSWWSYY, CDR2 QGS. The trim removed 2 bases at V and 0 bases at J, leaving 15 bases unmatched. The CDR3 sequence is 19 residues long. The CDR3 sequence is CALGEEAGGHVEYTDKLIF. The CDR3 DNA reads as TGTGCTCTTGGGGAAGAGGCTGGGGGCCACGTGGAGTACACCGATAAACTCATCTTT.

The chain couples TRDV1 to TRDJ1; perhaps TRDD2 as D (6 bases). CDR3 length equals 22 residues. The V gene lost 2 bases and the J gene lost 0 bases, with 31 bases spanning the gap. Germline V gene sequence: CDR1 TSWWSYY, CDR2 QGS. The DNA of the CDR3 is TGTGCTCTTGGGGAAAACCCCTTCCAGATCGGTCTGGGTCCCGCGTACACCGATAAACTCATCTTT. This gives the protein CALGENPFQIGLGPAYTDKLIF.

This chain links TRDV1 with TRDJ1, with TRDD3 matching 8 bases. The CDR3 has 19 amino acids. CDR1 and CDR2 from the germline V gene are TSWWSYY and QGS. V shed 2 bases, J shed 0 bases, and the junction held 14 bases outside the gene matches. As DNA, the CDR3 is TGTGCTCTTGGGGAAGACCCCCTGGGGGAGCTTCCGTACACCGATAAACTCATCTTT. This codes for CALGEDPLGELPYTDKLIF.

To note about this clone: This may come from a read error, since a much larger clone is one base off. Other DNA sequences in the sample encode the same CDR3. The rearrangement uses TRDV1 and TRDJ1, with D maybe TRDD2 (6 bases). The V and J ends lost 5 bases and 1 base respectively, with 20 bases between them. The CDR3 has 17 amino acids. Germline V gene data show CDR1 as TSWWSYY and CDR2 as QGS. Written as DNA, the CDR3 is TGTGCTCTTGGGAAGGGTATCCTACGGGGGTTCACCGATAAACTCATCTTT. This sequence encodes CALGKGILRGFTDKLIF.

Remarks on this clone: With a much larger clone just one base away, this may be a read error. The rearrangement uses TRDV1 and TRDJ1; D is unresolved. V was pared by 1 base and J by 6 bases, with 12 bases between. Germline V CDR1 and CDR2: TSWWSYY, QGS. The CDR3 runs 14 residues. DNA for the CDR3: TGTGCTCTTGGGGAACGTCCCGGAAGAAATAAACTCATCTTT. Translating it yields CALGERPGRNKLIF.